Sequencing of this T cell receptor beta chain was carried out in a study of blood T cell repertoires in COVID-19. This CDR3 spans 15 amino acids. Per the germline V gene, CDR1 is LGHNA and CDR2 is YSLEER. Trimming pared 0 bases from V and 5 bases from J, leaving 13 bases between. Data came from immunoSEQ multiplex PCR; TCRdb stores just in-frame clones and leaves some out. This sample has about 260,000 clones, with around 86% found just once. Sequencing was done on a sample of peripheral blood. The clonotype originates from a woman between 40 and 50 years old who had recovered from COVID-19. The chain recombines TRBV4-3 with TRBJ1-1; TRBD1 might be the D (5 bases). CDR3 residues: CASSQDLDPGTEAFF. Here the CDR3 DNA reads TGCGCCAGCAGCCAAGACTTGGACCCAGGGACTGAAGCTTTCTTT.